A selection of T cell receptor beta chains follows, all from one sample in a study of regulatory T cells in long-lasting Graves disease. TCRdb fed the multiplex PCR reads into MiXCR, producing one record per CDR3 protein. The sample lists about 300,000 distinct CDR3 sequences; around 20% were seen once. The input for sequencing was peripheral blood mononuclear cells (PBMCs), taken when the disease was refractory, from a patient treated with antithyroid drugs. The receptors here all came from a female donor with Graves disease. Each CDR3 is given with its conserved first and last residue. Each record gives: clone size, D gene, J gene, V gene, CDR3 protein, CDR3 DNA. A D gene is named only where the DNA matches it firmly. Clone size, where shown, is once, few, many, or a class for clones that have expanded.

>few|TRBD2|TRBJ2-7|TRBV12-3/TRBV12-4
CASKSGVGGYEQYF
TGTGCCAGCAAAAGCGGGGTGGGTGGGTACGAGCAGTACTTC
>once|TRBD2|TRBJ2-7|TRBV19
CASSSGLASSYEQYF
TGTGCCAGTAGTTCCGGACTAGCGAGCTCCTACGAGCAGTACTTC
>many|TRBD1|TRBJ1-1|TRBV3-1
CASSQTGGNTEAFF
TGTGCCAGCAGCCAAACAGGGGGCAACACTGAAGCTTTCTTT
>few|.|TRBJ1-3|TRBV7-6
CASSFDTSGNTIYF
TGTGCCAGCAGCTTCGACACCTCTGGAAACACCATATATTTT
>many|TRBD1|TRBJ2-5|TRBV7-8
CASSLPEADRHF
TGTGCCAGCAGCCTACCCGAAGCGGACAGGCACTTC
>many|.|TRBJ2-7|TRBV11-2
CASSTLRGRDAKKDEQYF
TGTGCCAGCAGCACCCTGCGGGGCAGGGATGCGAAAAAGGACGAGCAGTACTTC
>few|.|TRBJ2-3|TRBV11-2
CASSSVTDTQCF
TGTGCCAGCAGCTCCGTCACAGATACGCAGTGTTTT
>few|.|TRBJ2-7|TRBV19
CASSRQGRVSYEQYF
TGTGCCAGTAGCCGCCAAGGTCGAGTCTCCTACGAGCAGTACTTC
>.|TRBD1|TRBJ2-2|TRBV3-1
CASSNRGSGELFF
TGTGCCAGCAGCAACAGGGGAAGCGGGGAGCTGTTTTTT
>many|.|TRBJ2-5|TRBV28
CASSLSAGRETQYF
TGTGCCAGCAGTTTAAGTGCGGGAAGAGAGACCCAGTACTTC